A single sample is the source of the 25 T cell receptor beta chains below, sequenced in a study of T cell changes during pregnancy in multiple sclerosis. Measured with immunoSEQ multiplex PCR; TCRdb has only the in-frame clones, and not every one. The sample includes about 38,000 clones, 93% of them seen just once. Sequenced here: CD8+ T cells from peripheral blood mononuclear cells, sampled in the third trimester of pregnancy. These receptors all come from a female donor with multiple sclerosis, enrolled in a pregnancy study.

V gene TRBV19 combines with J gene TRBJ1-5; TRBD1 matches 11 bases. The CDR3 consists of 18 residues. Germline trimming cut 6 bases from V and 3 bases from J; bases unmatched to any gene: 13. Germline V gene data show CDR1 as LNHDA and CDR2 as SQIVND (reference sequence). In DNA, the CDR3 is TGTGCCAGTAGAACGCGGACAGGGGGCGGTTATCCCAATCAGCCCCAGCATTTT. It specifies CASRTRTGGGYPNQPQHF.

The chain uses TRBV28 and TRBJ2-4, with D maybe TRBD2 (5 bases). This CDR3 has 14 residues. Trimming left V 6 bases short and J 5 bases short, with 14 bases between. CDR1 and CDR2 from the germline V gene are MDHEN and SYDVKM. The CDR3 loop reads CASRAAGLQNIQYF. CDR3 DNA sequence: TGTGCCAGCAGGGCTGCGGGTCTCCAAAACATTCAGTACTTC.

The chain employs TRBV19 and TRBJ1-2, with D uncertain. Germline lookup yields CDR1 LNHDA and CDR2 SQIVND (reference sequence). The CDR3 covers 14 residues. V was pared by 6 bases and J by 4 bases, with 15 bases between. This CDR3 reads CASSPALVGYGYTF. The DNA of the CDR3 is TGTGCCAGTAGCCCGGCCCTAGTGGGCTATGGCTACACCTTC.

CDR3 DNA: TGCGCCAGCAGCTTGGGGACTAGCACAGATACGCAGTATTTT. It is translated as CASSLGTSTDTQYF. The rearrangement uses TRBV5-1 and TRBJ2-3, with a weak D call TRBD2 (5 bases). The CDR3 covers 14 residues. Trimming took off 0 bases at V and 0 bases at J, with 5 bases between the two ends. Per the germline V gene, CDR1 is SGHRS and CDR2 is YFSETQ.

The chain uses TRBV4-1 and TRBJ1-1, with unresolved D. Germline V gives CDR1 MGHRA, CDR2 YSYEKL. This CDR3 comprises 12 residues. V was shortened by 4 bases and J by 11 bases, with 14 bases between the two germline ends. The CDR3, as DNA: TGCGCCAGCAGCCCGGTTGGCCGGGAGGCTTTCTTT. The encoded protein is CASSPVGREAFF.

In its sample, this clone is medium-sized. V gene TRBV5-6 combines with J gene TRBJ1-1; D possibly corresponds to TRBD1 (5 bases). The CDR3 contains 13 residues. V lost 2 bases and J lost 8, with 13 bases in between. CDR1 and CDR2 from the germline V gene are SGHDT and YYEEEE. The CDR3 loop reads CASSLGHREEAFF. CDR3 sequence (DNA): TGTGCCAGCAGCTTAGGACACCGAGAGGAAGCTTTCTTT. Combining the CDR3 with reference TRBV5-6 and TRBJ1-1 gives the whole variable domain DAGVTQSPTHLIKTRGQQVTLRCSPKSGHDTVSWYQQALGQGPQFIFQYYEEEERQRGNFPDRFSGHQFPNYSSELNVNALLLGDSALYLCASSLGHREEAFFGQGTRLTVV.

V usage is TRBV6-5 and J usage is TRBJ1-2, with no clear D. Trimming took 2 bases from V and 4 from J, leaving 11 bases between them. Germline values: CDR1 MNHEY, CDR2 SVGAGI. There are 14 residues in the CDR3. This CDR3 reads CASSYGSGSYGYTF. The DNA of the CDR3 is TGTGCCAGCAGTTACGGATCCGGGTCCTATGGCTACACCTTC.

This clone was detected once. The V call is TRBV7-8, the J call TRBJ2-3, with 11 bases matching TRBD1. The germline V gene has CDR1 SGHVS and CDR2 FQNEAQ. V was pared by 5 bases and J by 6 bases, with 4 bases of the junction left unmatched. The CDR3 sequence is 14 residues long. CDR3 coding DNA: TGTGCCAGCAGCGGACAGGGGGCGTCTGATACGCAGTATTTT. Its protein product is CASSGQGASDTQYF. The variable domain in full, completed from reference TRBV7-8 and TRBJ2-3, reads GAGVSQSPRYKVAKRGQDVALRCDPISGHVSLFWYQQALGQGPEFLTYFQNEAQLDKSGLPSDRFFAERPEGSVSTLKIQRTQQEDSAVYLCASSGQGASDTQYFGPGTRLTVL.

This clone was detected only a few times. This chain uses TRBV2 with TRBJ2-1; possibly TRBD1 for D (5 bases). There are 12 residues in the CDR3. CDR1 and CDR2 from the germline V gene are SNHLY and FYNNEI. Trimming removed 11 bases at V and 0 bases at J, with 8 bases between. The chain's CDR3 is CAQGSSYNEQFF. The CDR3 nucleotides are TGTGCCCAGGGAAGCTCCTACAATGAGCAGTTCTTC.

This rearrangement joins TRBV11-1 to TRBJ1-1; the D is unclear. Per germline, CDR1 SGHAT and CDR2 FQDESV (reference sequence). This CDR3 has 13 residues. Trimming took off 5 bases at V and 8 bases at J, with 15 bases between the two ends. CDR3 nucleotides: TGTGCCAGCAGCGAACTCGGGGATTTCGAAGCTTTCTTT. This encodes CASSELGDFEAFF.

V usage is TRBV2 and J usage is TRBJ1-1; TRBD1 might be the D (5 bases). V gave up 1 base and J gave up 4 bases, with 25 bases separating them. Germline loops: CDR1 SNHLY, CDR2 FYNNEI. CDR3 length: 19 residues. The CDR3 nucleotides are TGTGCCAGCAGTGAAGATCCCGGGGGATGGGGATCCGGTAGCACTGAAGCTTTCTTT. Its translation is CASSEDPGGWGSGSTEAFF.

The CDR3 here is CASSFLNIYEQYF. CDR3 nucleotides: TGTGCCAGCAGCTTTTTAAACATCTACGAGCAGTACTTC. The chain combines TRBV11-2 with TRBJ2-7; D call uncertain. V shed 3 bases and J shed 3 bases, with 9 bases lying between them. The CDR3 extends over 13 amino acids. The germline CDR1 and CDR2 sequences are SGHAT and FQNNGV.

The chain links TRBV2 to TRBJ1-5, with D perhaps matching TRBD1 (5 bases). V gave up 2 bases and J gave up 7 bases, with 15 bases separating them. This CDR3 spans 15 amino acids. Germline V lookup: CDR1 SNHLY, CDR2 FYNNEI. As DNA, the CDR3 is TGTGCCAGCAGTGAACCTCCGGGGGGGGGACAGCCCCAGCATTTT. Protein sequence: CASSEPPGGGQPQHF.

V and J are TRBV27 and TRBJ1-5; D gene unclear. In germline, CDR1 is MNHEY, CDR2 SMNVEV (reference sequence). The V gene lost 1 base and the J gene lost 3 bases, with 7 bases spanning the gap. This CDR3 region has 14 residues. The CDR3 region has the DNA TGTGCCAGCAGTTTATGGCCCAACAATCAGCCCCAGCATTTT. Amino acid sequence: CASSLWPNNQPQHF.

The chain's CDR3 is CASSFEGDNEQFF. As DNA, the CDR3 is TGTGCCAGCAGCTTCGAAGGGGATAATGAGCAGTTCTTC. The chain uses TRBV7-9 and TRBJ2-1, with a weak D call TRBD1 (5 bases). V lost 3 bases, J lost 7 bases, and 10 bases lay in between. CDR1 SEHNR and CDR2 FQNEAQ come from the germline V gene (reference sequence). The CDR3 has 13 amino acids.

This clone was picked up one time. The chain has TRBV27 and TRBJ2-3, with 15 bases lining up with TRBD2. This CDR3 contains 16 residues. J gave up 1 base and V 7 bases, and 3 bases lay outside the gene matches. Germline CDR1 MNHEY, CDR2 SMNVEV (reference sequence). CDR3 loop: CASTGLAGGGTDTQYF. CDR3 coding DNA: TGTGCCAGCACAGGACTAGCGGGGGGGGGCACAGATACGCAGTATTTT.

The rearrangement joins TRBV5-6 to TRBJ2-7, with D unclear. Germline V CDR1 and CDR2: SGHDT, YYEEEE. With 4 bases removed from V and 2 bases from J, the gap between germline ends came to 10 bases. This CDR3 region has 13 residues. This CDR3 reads CASSLGSAYEQYF. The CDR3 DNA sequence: TGTGCCAGCAGCCTCGGGTCAGCCTACGAGCAGTACTTC.

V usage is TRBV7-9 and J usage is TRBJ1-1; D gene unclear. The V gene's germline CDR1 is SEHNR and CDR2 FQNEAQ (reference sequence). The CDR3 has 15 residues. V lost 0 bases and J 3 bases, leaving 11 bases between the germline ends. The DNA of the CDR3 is TGTGCCAGCAGCTTAGCGCTCCGGGAGCACACTGAAGCTTTCTTT. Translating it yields CASSLALREHTEAFF.

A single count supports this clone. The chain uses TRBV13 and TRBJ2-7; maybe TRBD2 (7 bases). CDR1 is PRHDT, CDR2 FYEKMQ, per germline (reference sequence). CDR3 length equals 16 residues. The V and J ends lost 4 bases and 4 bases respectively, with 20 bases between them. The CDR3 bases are TGTGCCAGCAGCTCAAACGAGGAGGGGGGGGAATACGAGCAGTACTTC. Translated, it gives CASSSNEEGGEYEQYF.

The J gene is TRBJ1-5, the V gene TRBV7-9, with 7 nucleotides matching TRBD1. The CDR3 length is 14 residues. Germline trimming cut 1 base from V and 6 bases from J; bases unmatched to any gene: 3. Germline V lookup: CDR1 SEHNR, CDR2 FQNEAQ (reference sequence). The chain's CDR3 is CASSLGQGSQPQHF. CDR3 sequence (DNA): TGTGCCAGCAGCTTAGGACAGGGTAGTCAGCCCCAGCATTTT.

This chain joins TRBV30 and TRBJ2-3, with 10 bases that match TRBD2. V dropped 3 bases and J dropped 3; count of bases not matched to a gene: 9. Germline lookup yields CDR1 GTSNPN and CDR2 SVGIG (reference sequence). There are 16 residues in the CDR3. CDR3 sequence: CAWSAPGLALTDTQYF. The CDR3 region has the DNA TGTGCCTGGAGCGCCCCGGGACTAGCGCTGACAGATACGCAGTATTTT.

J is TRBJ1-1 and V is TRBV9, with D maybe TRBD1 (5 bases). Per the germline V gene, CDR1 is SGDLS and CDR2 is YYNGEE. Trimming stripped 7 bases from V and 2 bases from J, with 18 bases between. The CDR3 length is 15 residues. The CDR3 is CASGTGGGINTEAFF. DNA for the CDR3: TGTGCCAGCGGAACCGGGGGTGGGATAAACACTGAAGCTTTCTTT. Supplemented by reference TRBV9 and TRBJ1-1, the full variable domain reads DSGVTQTPKHLITATGQRVTLRCSPRSGDLSVYWYQQSLDQGLQFLIQYYNGEERAKGNILERFSAQQFPDLHSELNLSSLELGDSALYFCASGTGGGINTEAFFGQGTRLTVV.

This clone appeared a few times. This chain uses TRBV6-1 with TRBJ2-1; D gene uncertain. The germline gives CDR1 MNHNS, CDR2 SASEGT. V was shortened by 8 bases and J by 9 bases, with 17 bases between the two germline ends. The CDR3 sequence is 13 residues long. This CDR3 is CASSKSEYSEQFF. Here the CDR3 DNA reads TGTGCCAGCTCTAAGTCGGAGTATTCTGAGCAGTTCTTC.

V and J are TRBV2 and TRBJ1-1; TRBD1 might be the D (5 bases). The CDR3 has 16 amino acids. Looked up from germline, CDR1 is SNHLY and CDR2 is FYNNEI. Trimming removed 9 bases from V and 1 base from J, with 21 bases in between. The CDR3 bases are TGTGCCAGTGGGGGGGGGAATGAGGGCTGGAACACTGAAGCTTTCTTT. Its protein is CASGGGNEGWNTEAFF. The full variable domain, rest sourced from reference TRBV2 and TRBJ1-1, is EPEVTQTPSHQVTQMGQEVILRCVPISNHLYFYWYRQILGQKVEFLVSFYNNEISEKSEIFDDQFSVERPDGSNFTLKIRSTKLEDSAMYFCASGGGNEGWNTEAFFGQGTRLTVV.

CDR3 DNA sequence: TGTGCTTCACGGGGGGCCAAAAACATTCAGTACTTC. It yields the protein CASRGAKNIQYF. The chain couples TRBV19 to TRBJ2-4; D might be TRBD2 (6 bases). Germline loops: CDR1 LNHDA, CDR2 SQIVND (reference sequence). This CDR3 has 12 amino acids.